A selection of T cell receptor beta chains follows, all from one sample in a study of response to subunit inactivated influenza vaccine. One entry per CDR3 protein, called by TCRdb with MiXCR from the RT-PCR reads. The profile covers some 850,000 distinct CDR3 sequences, with under 20% appearing a single time and roughly 10% taken by the ten largest. Source: PBMCs from blood, taken around 5 days after vaccination. The receptors were gathered from a man in his forties or fifties who received an inactivated influenza vaccine. CDR3s include the opening cysteine and the closing phenylalanine or tryptophan. A D gene is named only where the DNA matches it firmly. Size values are once, few and many counts, or a class for expanded clones, and some rows have none.

clone_size	v_call	d_call	j_call	cdr3_aa	cdr3_nt
many	TRBV12-3/TRBV12-4	NA	TRBJ2-6	CASRVSSGANVLTF	TGTGCCAGCAGGGTGAGCTCAGGGGCCAACGTCCTGACTTTC
NA	TRBV20-1	TRBD2	TRBJ2-2	CSASRTSGSYTGELFF	TGCAGTGCTTCGAGGACTAGCGGGAGTTACACCGGGGAGCTGTTTTTT
once	TRBV11-3	TRBD1	TRBJ2-1	CASSSQGSVYNEQFF	TGTGCCAGCAGCTCACAGGGGTCAGTATACAATGAGCAGTTCTTC
few	TRBV5-6	NA	TRBJ2-7	CASSSQTGEQYF	TGTGCCAGCAGCTCTCAGACGGGCGAGCAGTACTTC
few	TRBV20-1	NA	TRBJ1-2	CSARDPGGFNYGYTF	TGCAGTGCTAGAGATCCCGGGGGGTTTAACTATGGCTACACCTTC
few	TRBV5-5	NA	TRBJ2-7	CASSQPHRGWGEQYF	TGTGCCAGCAGCCAACCTCACCGGGGTTGGGGCGAGCAGTACTTC
NA	TRBV5-5	NA	TRBJ2-7	CASSFLDTQLYEQYF	TGTGCCAGCAGCTTTTTAGACACCCAACTGTACGAGCAGTACTTC
few	TRBV4-3	TRBD1	TRBJ2-3	CASSRGQVATDTQYF	TGCGCCAGCAGCCGGGGACAGGTTGCGACAGATACGCAGTATTTT
few	TRBV7-2	NA	TRBJ2-7	CASSLDSVLSYEQYF	TGTGCCAGCAGCTTAGATTCAGTACTAAGCTACGAGCAGTACTTC
NA	TRBV20-1	NA	TRBJ1-1	CSASDRKNTEAFF	TGCAGTGCTTCGGACAGAAAGAACACTGAAGCTTTCTTT
many	TRBV15	TRBD1	TRBJ2-2	CATSRGTAPAGELFF	TGTGCCACCAGCAGGGGGACAGCCCCCGCCGGGGAGCTGTTTTTT
few	TRBV5-1	TRBD1	TRBJ2-7	CASSLLGQGSSYEQYF	TGCGCCAGCAGCTTGCTGGGACAGGGGAGCTCCTACGAGCAGTACTTC
many	TRBV12-3/TRBV12-4	NA	TRBJ1-1	CASSLIRAEAFF	TGTGCCAGCAGTTTAATACGGGCTGAAGCTTTCTTT
few	TRBV7-2	NA	TRBJ2-3	CASSLEGGPADTQYF	TGTGCCAGCAGCTTAGAGGGGGGGCCGGCAGATACGCAGTATTTT
few	TRBV28	NA	TRBJ2-5	CASGLRAETQYF	TGTGCCTCGGGGCTCCGAGCGGAGACCCAGTACTTC